The 22 T cell receptor beta chains below were found in one sample sequenced in a study of control samples from healthy donors and cancer patients. Sequencing used immunoSEQ multiplex PCR; TCRdb keeps in-frame clones, though not all of them. The profile shows about 98,000 clones, approximately 81% of them singletons. The specimen was blood. These receptors were obtained from a woman in her twenties or thirties in good health.

The chain carries TRBV6-2 or TRBV6-3 and TRBJ1-1; 10 nucleotides match TRBD1. The germline CDR1 and CDR2 sequences are MNHEY and SVGEGT. V lost 2 bases to trimming and J lost 4 bases; unmatched junction nucleotides: 4. CDR3 length equals 15 residues. The CDR3 loop is CASSYDGQGVTEAFF. The DNA for the CDR3 is TGTGCCAGCAGTTACGACGGACAGGGGGTCACTGAAGCTTTCTTT.

The chain has TRBV5-1 and TRBJ2-1; D gene uncertain. Germline assignment: CDR1 SGHRS and CDR2 YFSETQ. The V and J ends lost 0 bases and 0 bases respectively, with 10 bases between them. The CDR3 length is 16 residues. The CDR3 DNA reads TGCGCCAGCAGCTTGGGGTTGCGGAGCTCCTACAATGAGCAGTTCTTC. It yields the protein CASSLGLRSSYNEQFF.

This chain uses TRBV15 with TRBJ2-5; TRBD1 is a possible D gene (6 bases). CDR3 length equals 17 residues. Trimming cost V 0 bases and J 7 bases, with 21 bases left between them. Germline V gene data show CDR1 as LNHNV and CDR2 as YYDKDF (reference sequence). The CDR3 DNA reads as TGTGCCACCAGCAGAGATTCCCCTGGGTGGGGGCCGCGGACCCAGTACTTC. This gives the protein CATSRDSPGWGPRTQYF.

This clone was recorded a few times. V and J are TRBV19 and TRBJ2-3; either TRBD1 or TRBD2 may supply D (5 bases each). This CDR3 region has 14 residues. Germline values: CDR1 LNHDA, CDR2 SQIVND (reference sequence). The V gene lost 6 bases and the J gene lost 2 bases, with 12 bases spanning the gap. CDR3 in amino acids: CASRTGTITDTQYF. The CDR3 DNA reads as TGTGCCAGTAGAACGGGGACCATCACAGATACGCAGTATTTT.

V usage is TRBV2 and J usage is TRBJ2-6; the D gene could be TRBD1 or TRBD2 (5 bases each). Deletions cut 4 bases from V and 0 bases from J, with 19 bases between. This CDR3 has 19 amino acids. In germline, CDR1 is SNHLY, CDR2 FYNNEI. CDR3: CASSANLPGRISGANVLTF. DNA for the CDR3: TGTGCCAGCAGTGCCAACTTGCCGGGACGAATCTCTGGGGCCAACGTCCTGACTTTC.

This chain connects TRBV6-2 or TRBV6-3 to TRBJ2-1, with 8 nucleotides matching TRBD2. This CDR3 contains 17 residues. Germline V CDR1 and CDR2: MNHEY, SVGEGT. V gave up 6 bases and J gave up 1 base; unmatched junction bases: 11. CDR3 DNA sequence: TGTGCCAGCAGCTCCGGGGGGGCTGGGAGATCCTACAATGAGCAGTTCTTC. Its translation: CASSSGGAGRSYNEQFF.

The rearrangement joins TRBV5-1 to TRBJ2-6, with D possibly matching TRBD1 (5 bases). The germline CDR1 and CDR2 sequences are SGHRS and YFSETQ. The V gene lost 4 bases and the J gene lost 0 bases, with 20 bases spanning the gap. The CDR3 spans 19 residues. The DNA for the CDR3 is TGCGCCAGCAGCCCCAACCTCGACAGCCAGTTCTCTGGGGCCAACGTCCTGACTTTC. This codes for CASSPNLDSQFSGANVLTF. Supplemented by reference TRBV5-1 and TRBJ2-6, the full variable domain reads KAGVTQTPRYLIKTRGQQVTLSCSPISGHRSVSWYQQTPGQGLQFLFEYFSETQRNKGNFPGRFSGRQFSNSRSEMNVSTLELGDSALYLCASSPNLDSQFSGANVLTFGAGSRLTVL.

DNA for the CDR3: TGTGCCTCCCCCTCGGAGGGTAGGGATTCACCCCTCCACTTT. It is translated as CASPSEGRDSPLHF. The chain combines TRBV5-3 with TRBJ1-6; unclear D gene. TRBV5-3 is identified as an open reading frame with a role that is uncertain. The CDR3 runs 14 residues. V shed 10 bases and J shed 8 bases, with 19 bases lying between them.

The V call is TRBV30, the J call TRBJ1-3; 8 positions match TRBD1. The CDR3 is made up of 16 amino acids. Germline V gives CDR1 GTSNPN, CDR2 SVGIG (reference sequence). Unmatched junction bases numbered 8, after V lost 2 bases and J lost 2 bases. CDR3 loop: CAWSFLTGGAGNTIYF. The CDR3 nucleotides read TGTGCCTGGAGTTTTCTCACAGGGGGGGCTGGAAACACCATATATTTT. Variable domain in full (rest from reference TRBV30 and TRBJ1-3): SQTIHQWPATLVQPVGSPLSLECTVEGTSNPNLYWYRQAAGRGLQLLFYSVGIGQISSEVPQNLSASRPQDRQFILSSKKLLLSDSGFYLCAWSFLTGGAGNTIYFGEGSWLTVV.

This clone was counted between two and nine times. The CDR3 loop reads CSARDNPRYTF. CDR3 sequence (DNA): TGCAGTGCTAGAGATAACCCGCGCTACACCTTC. V gene TRBV20-1 combines with J gene TRBJ1-2; D uncertain. Germline assignment: CDR1 DFQATT and CDR2 SNEGSKA (reference sequence). V was clipped by 0 bases and J by 9 bases, with 8 bases between them. The CDR3 is 11 amino acids.

The chain is built from TRBV7-9 and TRBJ2-3; the match to TRBD1 covers 7 bases. The V gene end was trimmed by 4 bases and the J gene end by 6 bases; junction bases not matched to a gene: 7. The CDR3 sequence is 14 residues long. Germline CDR1 reads SEHNR; CDR2 reads FQNEAQ (reference sequence). The CDR3 DNA follows: TGTGCCAGCAGCTCCAACAGGGGAATGGATACGCAGTATTTT. This codes for CASSSNRGMDTQYF.

The chain combines TRBV6-4 with TRBJ1-1; maybe TRBD1 (6 bases). The CDR3 is 13 residues long. Trimming removed 4 bases at V and 4 bases at J, with 10 bases between. Germline CDR1 is MRHNA and CDR2 is SNTAGT. CDR3 nucleotides: TGTGCCAGCAGTGTGGAGGGGGGCACTGAAGCTTTCTTT. Encoded protein: CASSVEGGTEAFF.

The chain links TRBV23-1 to TRBJ1-1; 8 bases align to TRBD1. TRBV23-1 is designated an ORF whose function remains uncertain. V was pared by 7 bases and J by 1 base, with 11 bases of the junction left unmatched. This CDR3 spans 16 amino acids. CDR3: CASTTRGTGENTEAFF. In DNA form, the CDR3 reads TGCGCCAGCACGACCCGAGGGACAGGAGAGAACACTGAAGCTTTCTTT.

The table lists this clone with a count of one. The genes are TRBV19 and TRBJ2-6; a weak D match, TRBD1 (6 bases). The V end was cut by 3 bases, the J end by 2 bases, with 11 bases between. The germline V gene encodes CDR1 LNHDA and CDR2 SQIVND (reference sequence). The CDR3 length is 16 residues. In DNA, the CDR3 is TGTGCCAGTAGTATGCGTGGGGGCACTGGGGCCAACGTCCTGACTTTC. Residues: CASSMRGGTGANVLTF.

This chain uses TRBV5-1 with TRBJ2-7, with 7 bases identical to TRBD1. The CDR3 loop spans 14 amino acids. From germline, CDR1 is SGHRS and CDR2 YFSETQ. After removal of 4 bases from V and 5 bases from J, the junction contained 9 bases not matched to a gene. The CDR3 sequence is CASSGETGSHEQYF. The CDR3 DNA reads as TGCGCCAGCAGCGGAGAGACAGGGTCCCACGAGCAGTACTTC.

The rearrangement joins TRBV18 to TRBJ2-5; D gene ambiguous. The V end was cut by 3 bases, the J end by 2 bases, with 7 bases between. The CDR3 has 13 residues. CDR1 and CDR2 (germline): KGHSH, LQKENI. The CDR3 region is CASSPVLQETQYF. The DNA for the CDR3 is TGTGCCAGCTCACCTGTCCTACAAGAGACCCAGTACTTC.

This clone has more than one count but fewer than ten. The rearrangement uses TRBV9 and TRBJ1-1, with D maybe TRBD1 (6 bases). The CDR3 extends over 13 amino acids. Deletions cut 2 bases from V and 4 bases from J, with 9 bases between. Germline assignment: CDR1 SGDLS and CDR2 YYNGEE. In nucleotides, the CDR3 is TGTGCCAGCAGCGTTCAGGGGAGCACTGAAGCTTTCTTT. The encoded protein is CASSVQGSTEAFF.

CDR3 in DNA: TGTGCCAGCAGCTTAGCTTCAACCGGGACACTGAACACTGAAGCTTTCTTT. Translating it yields CASSLASTGTLNTEAFF. This sequence joins TRBV11-2 and TRBJ1-1; D is perhaps TRBD1 (6 bases). Trimming left V 1 base short and J 0 bases short, with 15 bases between. There are 17 residues in the CDR3. From germline, CDR1 is SGHAT and CDR2 FQNNGV.

The chain is built from TRBV30 and TRBJ1-6; D gene ambiguous. The CDR3 covers 15 residues. From germline, CDR1 is GTSNPN and CDR2 SVGIG (reference sequence). V dropped 2 bases and J dropped 14 bases, with 22 bases sitting between them. CDR3 in amino acids: CAWSLRSGPKVALHF. The DNA for the CDR3 is TGTGCCTGGAGTTTGCGGAGTGGCCCCAAGGTGGCCCTCCACTTT. The whole variable domain, remainder taken from reference TRBV30 and TRBJ1-6, is SQTIHQWPATLVQPVGSPLSLECTVEGTSNPNLYWYRQAAGRGLQLLFYSVGIGQISSEVPQNLSASRPQDRQFILSSKKLLLSDSGFYLCAWSLRSGPKVALHFGNGTRLTVT.

The chain carries TRBV13 and TRBJ1-5; D possibly corresponds to TRBD1 (5 bases). The germline gives CDR1 PRHDT, CDR2 FYEKMQ (reference sequence). The V gene lost 4 bases and the J gene lost 0 bases, with 13 bases spanning the gap. CDR3 length: 16 residues. CDR3 sequence reads: CASSSPDSNSNQPQHF. In nucleotides, the CDR3 is TGTGCCAGCAGCTCCCCAGACAGCAATAGCAATCAGCCCCAGCATTTT.

In its sample, this clone was seen a few times. This chain connects TRBV12-3 or TRBV12-4 to TRBJ1-5; D remains unclear. Trimming shortened V by 6 bases and J by 4 bases, and 10 bases separated the two germline ends. CDR3 size: 13 residues. The CDR3 region has the DNA TGTGCCAGCAGGGGAGGGAAAAATCAGCCCCAGCATTTT. Its translation: CASRGGKNQPQHF.

The chain links TRBV3-1 (or the pseudogene TRBV3-2) to TRBJ2-5; a weak D match, TRBD1 (5 bases). The CDR3 has 15 amino acids. Germline-derived CDR1 and CDR2 are LGHDT and YNNKEL (reference sequence). With 1 base removed from V and 4 bases from J, the gap between germline ends came to 13 bases. The CDR3 DNA follows: TGTGCCAGCAGCCAAGGTAGGGGCCACGGAGAGACCCAGTACTTC. Translating it yields CASSQGRGHGETQYF.